This T cell receptor beta chain derives from a study of cytomegalovirus exposure and HLA in healthy donors. Study overall: The same platform used for the approximately 700 first-cohort repertoires was also used for the roughly 130 validation repertoires, as a later analysis reported. Study-level points and caveats: The authors confirmed in vitro that a few CMV-associated chains were specific for CMV antigens. Reported results showed that the classifier diagnosed cytomegalovirus status with high specificity and sensitivity. Cytomegalovirus-associated TCR beta chains were listed, numbering 150 to 200.

The CDR3 spans 17 residues. A note on this clone: Antigen: not known.

Method: immunoSEQ multiplex PCR; TCRdb's copy keeps in-frame clones and lacks some. The sample lists fewer than 150,000 clones, approximately 90% seen once, with about 4.3% in the top ten. The chain is built from TRBV1 and TRBJ2-5; TRBD2, as called in the table, went unchecked against the DNA. TRBV1 is a pseudogene locus. Sample: PBMCs. This receptor was taken from a man younger than 30 in good health and CMV-seropositive. The CDR3 DNA is TGCACCAGCAGCCAACGACTACTAGCGGGGTGTCAAGAGACCCAGTACTTC. Protein: CTSSQRLLAGCQETQYF.